These 11 T cell receptor beta chains share one sample of origin, sequenced in a study of graft-versus-host responses after intestinal transplantation. What these receptors recognize is not known. Clones were read by immunoSEQ multiplex PCR, and TCRdb kept only the in-frame ones, dropping some. The sample lists roughly 96,000 clones; roughly nine tenths were seen once. The specimen comprised unstimulated CD8+ T cells sorted from spleen or lymph node cells, sampled before intestinal transplant. The receptors were sampled from a human donor who received an intestinal transplant.

The chain joins TRBV6-1 to TRBJ2-7; possible D gene TRBD2, 5 bases. CDR1 MNHNS and CDR2 SASEGT come from the germline V gene. The CDR3 sequence is 11 residues long. V lost 8 bases to trimming and J lost 4 bases, with 9 bases between them. The CDR3: CASGGGYEQYF. CDR3 bases: TGTGCCAGCGGAGGTGGATACGAGCAGTACTTC.

J is TRBJ2-5 and V is TRBV29-1, with D maybe TRBD1 (5 bases). The CDR3 sequence is 15 residues long. The V end lost 0 bases, the J end lost 4 bases, and 15 bases lay between the germline ends. Germline V gene sequence: CDR1 SQVTM, CDR2 ANQGSEA. The CDR3 coding sequence is TGCAGCGTTGAAGAGTTAGGGGCCGGATCAGAGACCCAGTACTTC. Translation: CSVEELGAGSETQYF. The variable domain in full, completed from reference TRBV29-1 and TRBJ2-5, reads SAVISQKPSRDICQRGTSLTIQCQVDSQVTMMFWYRQQPGQSLTLIATANQGSEATYESGFVIDKFPISRPNLTFSTLTVSNMSPEDSSIYLCSVEELGAGSETQYFGPGTRLLVL.

The chain couples TRBV18 to TRBJ1-5; D is ambiguous. Germline V gene data show CDR1 as KGHSH and CDR2 as LQKENI. The V end was cut by 2 bases, the J end by 0 bases, with 17 bases between. CDR3 length: 18 residues. CDR3 in DNA: TGTGCCAGCTCACCAATCCGGACTATTCCTTATAGCAATCAGCCCCAGCATTTT. Residues: CASSPIRTIPYSNQPQHF. Full variable domain (outside the CDR3, taken from reference TRBV18 and TRBJ1-5): NAGVMQNPRHLVRRRGQEARLRCSPMKGHSHVYWYRQLPEEGLKFMVYLQKENIIDESGMPKERFSAEFPKEGPSILRIQQVVRGDSAAYFCASSPIRTIPYSNQPQHFGDGTRLSIL.

The chain joins TRBV4-1 to TRBJ1-2, with D possibly TRBD1 on 6 matching bases. Trimming shortened V by 4 bases and J by 4 bases, and 13 bases separated the two germline ends. The germline V gene encodes CDR1 MGHRA and CDR2 YSYEKL. CDR3 size: 14 residues. The CDR3 DNA sequence: TGCGCCAGCAGCCTCCGGGACACTTCCTATGGCTACACCTTC. The encoded protein is CASSLRDTSYGYTF.

The chain employs TRBV28 and TRBJ2-3; TRBD1 matches 9 bases. The J segment lost 6 bases and the V segment lost 1 base, leaving 11 bases of the junction unmatched. The CDR3 is 17 residues long. Germline V gene sequence: CDR1 MDHEN, CDR2 SYDVKM. CDR3 DNA: TGTGCCAGCAGTTTATCCCCCGGGACAGGGATTGGGGATACGCAGTATTTT. Residues: CASSLSPGTGIGDTQYF.

The V gene is TRBV5-6, the J gene TRBJ2-7; maybe TRBD2 (5 bases). Germline V gene sequence: CDR1 SGHDT, CDR2 YYEEEE. Trimming shortened V by 1 base and J by 6 bases, and 8 bases separated the two germline ends. The CDR3 length is 12 residues. This chain's CDR3 is CASSLRGSEQYF. Written as DNA, the CDR3 is TGTGCCAGCAGCTTGAGAGGGTCCGAGCAGTACTTC.

The chain couples TRBV7-2 to TRBJ1-1; 8 nucleotides match TRBD1. This CDR3 comprises 13 residues. Germline-derived CDR1 and CDR2 are SGHTA and FQGNSA. V was clipped by 5 bases and J by 10 bases; unmatched bases: 9. The CDR3 reads CASSPLLDRAAFF. The CDR3 DNA reads as TGTGCCAGCAGCCCCTTGTTGGACAGGGCAGCTTTCTTT.

V is TRBV20-1 and J is TRBJ2-7; no reliable D call. V was shortened by 3 bases and J by 7 bases, with 10 bases between the two germline ends. Germline CDR1 reads DFQATT; CDR2 reads SNEGSKA (reference sequence). CDR3 length: 11 residues. As DNA, the CDR3 is TGCAGTGCTAGGGCTGGTCTGGAGCAGTACTTC. This translates into CSARAGLEQYF.

This clone showed up just once. The rearrangement uses TRBV7-2 and TRBJ2-5; 9 bases agree with TRBD2. Unmatched junction bases numbered 9, after V lost 5 bases and J lost 5 bases. The germline V gene has CDR1 SGHTA and CDR2 FQGNSA. This CDR3 has 15 residues. CDR3 region: CASSPGLAPLETQYF. The CDR3 region has the DNA TGTGCCAGCAGCCCGGGACTAGCCCCATTGGAGACCCAGTACTTC. The full variable domain, rest sourced from reference TRBV7-2 and TRBJ2-5, is GAGVSQSPSNKVTEKGKDVELRCDPISGHTALYWYRQSLGQGLEFLIYFQGNSAPDKSGLPSDRFSAERTGGSVSTLTIQRTQQEDSAVYLCASSPGLAPLETQYFGPGTRLLVL.

Here the CDR3 DNA reads TGTGCCAGCAGCCCACAGGGCAACTATGGCTACACCTTC. Translated: CASSPQGNYGYTF. This chain joins TRBV11-2 and TRBJ1-2; weak D call: TRBD1 (6 bases). The CDR3 consists of 13 residues. V dropped 5 bases and J dropped 2 bases, with 9 bases sitting between them. Germline lookup yields CDR1 SGHAT and CDR2 FQNNGV. The complete variable domain, with remaining parts taken from reference TRBV11-2 and TRBJ1-2, reads EAGVAQSPRYKIIEKRQSVAFWCNPISGHATLYWYQQILGQGPKLLIQFQNNGVVDDSQLPKDRFSAERLKGVDSTLKIQPAKLEDSAVYLCASSPQGNYGYTFGSGTRLTVV.

The CDR3 loop is CASSLSARLAATYEQYF. The CDR3 coding sequence is TGTGCCAGCAGCTTATCGGCTCGGTTAGCGGCCACCTACGAGCAGTACTTC. The chain combines TRBV7-9 with TRBJ2-7, with D perhaps TRBD2 (6 bases). Looked up from germline, CDR1 is SEHNR and CDR2 is FQNEAQ (reference sequence). With 2 bases removed from V and 2 bases from J, the gap between germline ends came to 19 bases. The CDR3 loop spans 17 amino acids.